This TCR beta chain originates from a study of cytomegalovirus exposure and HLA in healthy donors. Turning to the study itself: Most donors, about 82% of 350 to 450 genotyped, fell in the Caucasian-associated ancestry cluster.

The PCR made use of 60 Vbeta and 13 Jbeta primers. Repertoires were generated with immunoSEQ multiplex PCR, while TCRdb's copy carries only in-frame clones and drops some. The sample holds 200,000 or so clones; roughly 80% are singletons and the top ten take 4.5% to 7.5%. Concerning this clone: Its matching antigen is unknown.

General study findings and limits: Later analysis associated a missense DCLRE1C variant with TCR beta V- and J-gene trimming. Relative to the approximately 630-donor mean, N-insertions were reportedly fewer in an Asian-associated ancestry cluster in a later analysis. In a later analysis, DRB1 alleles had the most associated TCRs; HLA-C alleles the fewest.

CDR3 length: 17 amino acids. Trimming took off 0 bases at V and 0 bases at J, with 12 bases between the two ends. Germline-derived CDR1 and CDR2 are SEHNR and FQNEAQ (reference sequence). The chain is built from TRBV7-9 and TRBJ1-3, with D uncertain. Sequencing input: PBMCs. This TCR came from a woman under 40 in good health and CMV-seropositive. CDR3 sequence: CASSLAPRHLSGNTIYF. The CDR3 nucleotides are TGTGCCAGCAGCTTAGCGCCGAGACACCTCTCTGGAAACACCATATATTTT.